Described below is a single TCR beta chain sequence and its context. Repertoires were generated with immunoSEQ multiplex PCR, while TCRdb's copy carries only in-frame clones and drops some. The data hold fewer than 300,000 clones, with approximately 83% observed a single time. Germline V CDR1 and CDR2: LGHDT, YNNKEL (reference sequence). This CDR3 is built from 19 residues. With 4 bases clipped from V and 4 bases from J, the junction kept 12 bases outside the gene matches. This record belongs to a study of blood T cell repertoires in COVID-19. For the study at large: The analysed material was cDNA or gDNA that came from T cells, B-cell-depleted T cells, or PBMCs.

The genes are TRBV3-1 (or the pseudogene TRBV3-2) and TRBJ2-5; TRBD2 aligns across 16 bases. Sequenced input: peripheral blood. The source is a woman aged 50 to 65 who had recovered from COVID-19. The CDR3 DNA reads TGTGCCAGCAGCCCAACACCGGGACTAGCGGGGGGGCCAGCAGAGACCCAGTACTTC. Translated: CASSPTPGLAGGPAETQYF.